Listed here is a single TCR beta chain. What it recognizes is unknown. The J segment lost 1 base and the V segment lost 4 bases, leaving 2 bases of the junction unmatched. CDR1 and CDR2 from the germline V gene are SEHNR and FQNEAQ (reference sequence). The CDR3 covers 14 residues. This record belongs to a study of cytomegalovirus exposure and HLA in healthy donors. Study-level information: An earlier analysis found 120 million or so unique TCR beta sequences from 150 million to 200 million T cells.

General study findings and limits: Most TCR sequences were seen very rarely across donors, but some public TCRs occurred in many. The only immune exposure information that was available was CMV serostatus.

The PCR ran on 60 Vbeta and 13 Jbeta primers. TCRdb's copy holds only in-frame clones and misses some; the assay was immunoSEQ multiplex PCR. This table has some 180,000 clones, more than 75% appearing once. Sequences were obtained from PBMCs. V is TRBV7-9 and J is TRBJ2-7; the match to TRBD2 covers 9 bases. The sequence came from a man aged 30 to 45 in good health and CMV-seropositive. Here the CDR3 DNA reads TGTGCCAGCAGCTCCGCGGGGGGGTCCTACGAGCAGTACTTC. This codes for CASSSAGGSYEQYF.